Below, 29 T cell receptor beta chains from the same sample are listed, as sequenced in a study of blood T cells in healthy people across ages. It was with a sample-barcoded 5' primer and a J-beta primer mix that a second PCR of roughly 7 to 12 cycles was run. Each CDR3 protein gets one entry after TCRdb re-called the 5' RACE reads with MiXCR. Of about 1,400,000 distinct CDR3 sequences listed, approximately 59% are singletons. The specimen was blood. The source of these receptors is a man aged 18 to 29 in good health.

This chain uses TRBV12-3 or TRBV12-4 with TRBJ2-1; the match to TRBD2 covers 9 bases. V lost 7 bases and J lost 2; bases outside the gene matches: 6. This CDR3 region has 15 residues. Here the CDR3 reads CASTGGRGPYNEQFF. The CDR3 region has the DNA TGTGCCAGCACCGGCGGGAGGGGGCCCTACAATGAGCAGTTCTTC.

V is TRBV5-1 and J is TRBJ1-1, with TRBD1 identical over 8 bases. The CDR3 sequence is 17 residues long. Germline V gives CDR1 SGHRS, CDR2 YFSETQ. V shed 3 bases, J shed 2 bases, and the junction held 12 bases outside the gene matches. CDR3 protein: CASSSLSLGQGNTEAFF. CDR3 nucleotides: TGCGCCAGCAGCTCTTTAAGTCTCGGACAGGGTAACACTGAAGCTTTCTTT.

V usage is TRBV4-1 and J usage is TRBJ2-1; TRBD2 matches 14 bases. The length of the CDR3 is 15 residues. The trim removed 6 bases at V and 8 bases at J, leaving 6 bases unmatched. Germline CDR1 reads MGHRA; CDR2 reads YSYEKL. The CDR3 reads CASRKTSGREDEQFF. The CDR3 bases are TGCGCCAGCAGAAAGACTAGCGGGAGGGAGGATGAGCAGTTCTTC.

The chain uses TRBV6-6 and TRBJ1-6; TRBD1 might be the D (5 bases). V was trimmed by 6 bases and J by 9 bases, leaving 21 bases between them. Germline CDR1 is MNHNY and CDR2 is SVGAGI (reference sequence). CDR3 length equals 16 residues. The CDR3 loop is CASRHRGRQTGSPLHF. The CDR3 region has the DNA TGTGCCAGCAGGCATCGAGGCCGACAGACGGGTTCACCCCTCCACTTT.

V gene TRBV25-1 combines with J gene TRBJ1-2; D may be TRBD1 (5 bases). This CDR3 comprises 14 residues. Germline CDR1 is MGHDK and CDR2 is SYGVNS. The V and J ends lost 2 bases and 1 base respectively, with 8 bases between them. Here the CDR3 DNA reads TGTGCCAGCAGTGAAAGGGGAAATAACTATGGCTACACCTTC. It translates to CASSERGNNYGYTF.

V is TRBV29-1 and J is TRBJ2-4, with 9 bases aligning to TRBD2. J lost 2 bases, V lost 2 bases, and 13 bases had no gene match. CDR1 is SQVTM, CDR2 ANQGSEA, per germline. The CDR3 is 18 residues long. The CDR3 reads CSVELMRREGRSKNIQYF. CDR3 DNA sequence: TGCAGCGTTGAACTTATGCGGCGGGAGGGCCGGTCCAAAAACATTCAGTACTTC.

This rearrangement joins TRBV20-1 to TRBJ2-1; D may be TRBD2 (5 bases). CDR3 length: 13 amino acids. Germline V gene data show CDR1 as DFQATT and CDR2 as SNEGSKA (reference sequence). Trimming stripped 2 bases from V and 10 bases from J, with 15 bases between. CDR3: CSARRTSLREQFF. In DNA form, the CDR3 reads TGCAGTGCTAGACGTACTAGTCTTCGGGAGCAGTTCTTC.

The V and J genes are TRBV4-1 and TRBJ2-5; D perhaps matches TRBD2 (7 bases). Trimming removed 3 bases at V and 5 bases at J, with 13 bases between. The CDR3 spans 14 residues. The germline gives CDR1 MGHRA, CDR2 YSYEKL. CDR3 amino acids: CASSQNGGLETQYF. The CDR3 DNA sequence: TGCGCCAGCAGCCAGAACGGGGGGCTGGAGACCCAGTACTTC.

The chain has TRBV7-2 and TRBJ2-5, with D perhaps given as TRBD1 or TRBD2 (6 bases each). Germline CDR1 reads SGHTA; CDR2 reads FQGNSA. The ends were cut back, 1 base at V and 11 bases at J, with 14 bases in the middle. This CDR3 contains 13 residues. In nucleotides, the CDR3 is TGTGCCAGCAGCTTAGTTGGGGGGCGAGAGCAGTACTTC. This gives the protein CASSLVGGREQYF.

Remarks on this clonotype: The junction departs from germline at one end; a sequencing error may be responsible. The genes are TRBV2 and TRBJ2-3, with TRBD2 matching over 8 bases. Germline-derived CDR1 and CDR2 are SNHLY and FYNNEI. This CDR3 spans 13 amino acids. CDR3 nucleotides: TGTGCCAGAGGACTAGCCGGCACAGATACGCAGTGTTTT. It is translated as CARGLAGTDTQCF.

The count of this clonotype is one. The chain recombines TRBV14 with TRBJ2-6, with 8 nucleotides matching TRBD1. The CDR3 totals 17 residues. Per the germline V gene, CDR1 is SGHDN and CDR2 is FVKESK. Losses at the gene ends were 4 bases for V and 0 bases for J; bases not matched to a gene: 5. CDR3 residues: CASSLTGVDSGANVLTF. The CDR3 DNA reads as TGTGCCAGCAGCCTGACAGGGGTAGACTCTGGGGCCAACGTCCTGACTTTC.

The CDR3 sequence: CASSTGTEAFF. CDR3 coding DNA: TGTGCCAGCAGTACGGGGACTGAAGCTTTCTTT. The chain links TRBV25-1 to TRBJ1-1; D gene ambiguous. Trimming removed 5 bases from V and 5 bases from J, with 6 bases in between. The CDR3 covers 11 residues. CDR1 and CDR2 (germline): MGHDK, SYGVNS.

The chain recombines TRBV5-1 with TRBJ2-7; 10 bases fit TRBD2. CDR3 length: 15 amino acids. V dropped 5 bases and J dropped 0; count of bases not matched to a gene: 5. Germline V gives CDR1 SGHRS, CDR2 YFSETQ. Here the CDR3 DNA reads TGCGCCAGCAGGGAAGGACTAGCGGACTCCTACGAGCAGTACTTC. This codes for CASREGLADSYEQYF. Full variable domain (remainder filled in from reference TRBV5-1 and TRBJ2-7): KAGVTQTPRYLIKTRGQQVTLSCSPISGHRSVSWYQQTPGQGLQFLFEYFSETQRNKGNFPGRFSGRQFSNSRSEMNVSTLELGDSALYLCASREGLADSYEQYFGPGTRLTVT.

This clonotype appeared a few times. The gene calls are TRBV10-3 and TRBJ2-7, with 9 bases fitting TRBD1. Looked up from germline, CDR1 is ENHRY and CDR2 is SYGVKD. The CDR3 runs to 18 residues. The junction had 16 bases not matched to a gene; V was cut back by 4 bases and J by 3 bases. The CDR3 region is CAISGSVKTGTGNYEQYF. The CDR3 nucleotides are TGTGCCATCAGTGGATCGGTCAAAACCGGGACAGGGAACTACGAGCAGTACTTC.

In this sample, this clonotype turned up a few times. The gene calls are TRBV27 and TRBJ1-1, with no clear D. Trimming cost V 5 bases and J 8 bases, with 12 bases left between them. CDR1 and CDR2 (germline): MNHEY, SMNVEV (reference sequence). The CDR3 runs to 12 residues. In nucleotides, the CDR3 is TGTGCCAGCAGTCCCGGGTTGGGAGAAGCTTTCTTT. It translates to CASSPGLGEAFF.

The chain has TRBV27 and TRBJ2-1, with D possibly being TRBD2 (6 bases). The J call may not be correct, given that the DNA end is closer to TRBJ2-7. This CDR3 spans 14 amino acids. CDR1 is MNHEY and CDR2 is SMNVEV in the germline V gene (reference sequence). As DNA, the CDR3 is TGTGCCAGCAGTTTAATGGGGGAGGACTACGAGCAGTACTTC. Translating gives CASSLMGEDYEQYF.

V usage is TRBV12-3 or TRBV12-4 and J usage is TRBJ2-5; 7 positions agree with TRBD2. The CDR3 has 14 amino acids. The ends lost 3 bases at V and 6 bases at J; junction bases unmatched: 7. The DNA for the CDR3 is TGTGCCAGCAGTTTTGGTAGCGGGCGGAAGACCCAGTACTTC. Amino acids: CASSFGSGRKTQYF.

The rearrangement uses TRBV13 and TRBJ2-7; D is ambiguous. Trimming left V 4 bases short and J 0 bases short, with 10 bases between. The germline CDR1 and CDR2 sequences are PRHDT and FYEKMQ (reference sequence). The CDR3 covers 14 residues. CDR3 coding DNA: TGTGCCAGCAGCTACCGACGGAGCTCCTACGAGCAGTACTTC. The encoded protein is CASSYRRSSYEQYF.

The genes are TRBV20-1 and TRBJ2-3; 10 nucleotides agree with TRBD2. Germline CDR1 and CDR2: DFQATT and SNEGSKA (reference sequence). The CDR3 totals 20 residues. V was pared by 0 bases and J by 2 bases, with 17 bases of the junction left unmatched. CDR3 amino acids: CSARDEPSGGPGGDTDTQYF. The CDR3 DNA reads TGCAGTGCTAGAGATGAGCCTAGCGGGGGCCCCGGTGGGGACACAGATACGCAGTATTTT.

This chain joins TRBV4-2 and TRBJ1-2, with 9 bases that match TRBD1. The CDR3 covers 15 residues. The germline V gene encodes CDR1 LGHNA and CDR2 YNFKEQ. V lost 0 bases to trimming and J lost 2 bases; unmatched junction nucleotides: 1. The CDR3 nucleotides read TGTGCCAGCAGCCAAGACGACAGGGGGAACTATGGCTACACCTTC. Amino acids: CASSQDDRGNYGYTF.

The sample holds a few counts of this clonotype. V gene TRBV7-2 combines with J gene TRBJ2-1, with D perhaps TRBD1 (5 bases). This CDR3 spans 15 amino acids. Deletions cut 5 bases from V and 8 bases from J, with 19 bases between. Per the germline V gene, CDR1 is SGHTA and CDR2 is FQGNSA. The CDR3 DNA reads TGTGCCAGCAGCCGAGGCAGGGCCATACCAGATGAGCAGTTCTTC. Its protein product is CASSRGRAIPDEQFF.

This clonotype was found a few times. The chain uses TRBV12-3 or TRBV12-4 and TRBJ2-1, with TRBD2 as a possible D gene (6 bases). V lost 5 bases to trimming and J lost 9 bases, with 23 bases between them. The CDR3 contains 16 residues. The DNA for the CDR3 is TGTGCCAGCAGTCCCCATTTAGGGGCGGGGTTGCCTGAGCAGTTCTTC. Its protein product is CASSPHLGAGLPEQFF.

This clonotype was observed a few times. The CDR3 reads CAISLGQGPYNEQFF. The CDR3 DNA reads TGTGCCATCAGCCTCGGACAGGGCCCCTACAATGAGCAGTTCTTC. This rearrangement joins TRBV10-3 to TRBJ2-1; 8 positions match TRBD1. CDR1 is ENHRY, CDR2 SYGVKD, per germline. The CDR3 covers 15 residues. The junction had 6 bases not matched to a gene; V was cut back by 6 bases and J by 2 bases.

The V call is TRBV7-9, the J call TRBJ1-5; D is possibly TRBD1 (5 bases). The V gene lost 7 bases and the J gene lost 10 bases, with 17 bases spanning the gap. Germline CDR1 and CDR2: SEHNR and FQNEAQ (reference sequence). This CDR3 is built from 13 residues. CDR3 region: CASTTGAGFPQHF. The CDR3 nucleotides read TGTGCCAGCACCACCGGGGCGGGATTTCCCCAGCATTTT.

This clonotype was observed a handful of times. The chain employs TRBV11-2 and TRBJ2-7; perhaps TRBD2 as D (6 bases). The CDR3 length is 13 residues. Deletions cut 3 bases from V and 7 bases from J, with 13 bases between. Germline CDR1 reads SGHAT; CDR2 reads FQNNGV. The CDR3, as DNA: TGTGCCAGCAGCTTCGGAGGGGCGCGGGAGCAGTACTTC. It encodes CASSFGGAREQYF.

The V call is TRBV30, the J call TRBJ2-4; a possible D gene is TRBD1 (6 bases). Judging by the DNA end, TRBJ2-7 fits better; the J call may be wrong. The CDR3 loop spans 16 amino acids. Per the germline V gene, CDR1 is GTSNPN and CDR2 is SVGIG (reference sequence). The CDR3: CAWSEWGTGTSYEQYF. The CDR3 nucleotides are TGTGCCTGGAGTGAGTGGGGTACAGGGACCTCCTACGAGCAGTACTTC.

This chain uses TRBV10-3 with TRBJ1-5, with a possible D match to TRBD1 (6 bases). The CDR3 contains 15 residues. V was cut by 6 bases and J by 4 bases, with 16 bases left in between. Looked up from germline, CDR1 is ENHRY and CDR2 is SYGVKD. The CDR3 region is CAISAQGMENQPQHF. For the CDR3, the DNA is TGTGCCATCAGCGCCCAGGGGATGGAAAATCAGCCCCAGCATTTT.

J is TRBJ2-7 and V is TRBV4-2; no reliable D call. The germline gives CDR1 LGHNA, CDR2 YNFKEQ. CDR3 length: 14 amino acids. V shed 4 bases and J shed 0 bases, with 10 bases lying between them. The CDR3 nucleotides read TGTGCCAGCAGCCGACCGGGTCCCTCCTACGAGCAGTACTTC. Its protein product is CASSRPGPSYEQYF.

V gene TRBV20-1 combines with J gene TRBJ2-5; 8 positions match TRBD2. The CDR3 is 15 residues long. The ends lost 3 bases at V and 2 bases at J; junction bases unmatched: 8. Germline CDR1 is DFQATT and CDR2 is SNEGSKA (reference sequence). DNA of the CDR3: TGCAGTGCTAGTTCGGGCCAGCGGGGGCAAGAGACCCAGTACTTC. Its protein is CSASSGQRGQETQYF.